Here is one TCR beta chain with its context. The antigen it binds to is not known. No base-level quality is on record; no much larger clone is a single base apart. For TCRbeta CDR3 sequencing, genomic DNA from the sorted cells was extracted using the QIAGEN DNeasy Blood and Tissue Kit. High-throughput TCRbeta CDR3 sequencing was carried out commercially through immunoSEQ, with PCR amplification with bias correction and internal controls included. The authors' pipeline ran thus. A unique productive TCRbeta sequence was defined by the CDR3 nucleotide sequence when primers matched, and otherwise by the CDR3 amino acid sequence together with the Vbeta and Jbeta genes. To correct sorting error, sequences shared between sorted populations at a frequency ratio of 2:1 or less were removed; the rest were assigned to the higher population. Sequences were defined as donor-reactive when expanded at least 5-fold in CFSE-low cells versus unstimulated cells and present at a frequency of at least 0.01% in CFSE-low cells. Jensen-Shannon divergence, calculated on the top 100 TCRbeta sequences ranked by frequency, was used to quantify repertoire divergence. For any sample with multiple sequencing runs, sorting error was corrected in each run separately before the runs were pooled. In TCRdb, the immuneACCESS table is reduced to in-frame sequences with V and J assigned. These tables do not hold every clone; where another copy was compared, an unresolved V gene accounts for under half, and the others remain unexplained. The DNA was the basis for D and trimming; V, J and clone size are from that table. In this sample the table shows around 66,000 clones, 80% to 90% of which occur a single time. In total, the top ten clones hold 2% to 2.5% of the sample.

The record originates from a study of Tregs in tolerant kidney transplant recipients (dated by TCRdb to the late 2010s). For context, the study as a whole: The transplants used related donors along with nonmyeloablative bone marrow transplantation, and in the human trials mixed chimerism was transient. The study used TCRbeta sequencing to identify donor-specific regulatory T cells before combined kidney and bone marrow transplantation, then tracked those cells after transplant. Here is what the overall study found, with its caveats: The study was constrained by small patient numbers, and validation of the findings is required in larger populations and under other immunosuppression protocols. Expanding Tregs with activated donor B cells appeared to identify the most biologically relevant and donor-specific TCRbeta repertoire. Although technical replication error seemed to be minimal, the question of biological reproducibility was not addressed directly. In tolerant patients, donor-specific Tregs expanded more than Tregs overall, which suggests antigen-driven rather than nonspecific expansion. Because the PCR primers were changed over time for some patients, nucleotide-level comparison could not be performed across the samples from those patients.

The sample's time point label, decoded: blood sample drawn before combined kidney and bone marrow transplant. Thawed PBMCs were FACS-sorted into unstimulated Tregs (CD4+CD25+CD127-), CD4+ non-Tregs (CD4+CD25-), CD4 cells and CD8 cells. Before Treg sorting, thawed PBMCs were rested overnight at 37°C with 200 IU/ml IL-2. The patients were a handful of recipients of combined kidney and bone marrow transplants from the ITN036ST trial, and samples were available only from these trial subjects. Healthy control blood was processed by Ficoll density gradient to PBMCs and cryopreserved; patient PBMCs were collected before and after transplant. The CDR3 has 13 amino acids, counting the end cysteine and phenylalanine. Of all the DNA, just the CDR3 is kept, 39 bases in frame from base 1. Looking up the germline V gene yields CDR1 ENHRY and CDR2 SYGVKD. V lost 0 bases and J lost 15 bases; the stretch between them is 16 bases long.

This material consisted of Tregs from blood, taken before the transplant. The sequence is built from TRBV10-3 and TRBJ2-3; the D gene is perhaps TRBD2, on 6 matching bases. The TCR comes from a human donor who received a combined kidney and bone marrow transplant. The DNA sequence reads TGTGCCATCAGTGAGTCGTTGTGGGGGGTACTTTATTTT. Its translation reads: CAISESLWGVLYF.